Listed here are 15 T cell receptor beta chains from one sample, sequenced in a study of tumor-infiltrating lymphocytes in primary liver carcinoma. Unsorted whole blood yielded blood RNA, and germline DNA was extracted as well. A constant-region primer primed TCR beta cDNA synthesis from 450 to 550 ng of total RNA. Construction of TCR beta libraries relied on three successive nested multiplex PCR rounds employing slightly modified ARM-PCR. Forward primers for TRBV1-TRBV30 and a C-beta reverse primer served the first two PCR rounds, at approximately 10 cycles each. MiXCR, applied by TCRdb to the multiplex PCR reads, yields one record per CDR3 protein. The data contain approximately 310,000 distinct CDR3 sequences, 55% to 65% of them seen just once; the ten biggest clones take up approximately 9%. Sequenced material: peripheral blood. These receptors were collected from a man aged 35 to 55 with primary liver carcinoma and hepatitis B virus infection.

The table lists this clonotype with a few counts. The V and J genes are TRBV5-4 and TRBJ2-1; TRBD1 matches 7 bases. The CDR3 totals 15 residues. J gave up 2 bases and V 4 bases, and 6 bases lay outside the gene matches. CDR1 is SGHNT and CDR2 is YYREEE in the germline V gene (reference sequence). The CDR3 DNA sequence: TGTGCCAGCAGCCTTGATCAGGGGGCCTACAATGAGCAGTTCTTC. Its translation is CASSLDQGAYNEQFF.

The rearrangement uses TRBV11-3 and TRBJ1-1; the D is unclear. Germline values: CDR1 SGHNT, CDR2 YENEEA. CDR3 size: 13 residues. V lost 1 base and J 11 bases, leaving 14 bases between the germline ends. CDR3 protein: CASSLVKDTVAFF. The CDR3, as DNA: TGTGCCAGCAGCTTAGTGAAAGACACTGTGGCTTTCTTT.

This clonotype was recorded only once. A much bigger clone sits one base away, suggesting this may be a read error. This chain joins TRBV6-1 and TRBJ2-2, with D possibly TRBD2 on 5 matching bases. V shed 7 bases and J shed 7 bases, with 10 bases lying between them. CDR3 length: 12 residues. Germline V gives CDR1 MNHNS, CDR2 SASEGT. In DNA, the CDR3 is TGTGCCAGCATGGGGAGCAACGGGGAGCTGTTTTTT. Translation gives CASMGSNGELFF.

This clonotype was observed many times. The chain joins TRBV4-1 to TRBJ1-5; D unresolved. The CDR3 sequence is 16 residues long. The ends were cut back, 4 bases at V and 0 bases at J, with 13 bases in the middle. Per germline, CDR1 MGHRA and CDR2 YSYEKL. CDR3 region: CASSPRAAYSNQPQHF. CDR3 DNA sequence: TGCGCCAGCAGCCCTCGAGCCGCTTATAGCAATCAGCCCCAGCATTTT.

This clonotype was seen a handful of times. The chain couples TRBV5-5 to TRBJ2-7; D not certain. Looked up from germline, CDR1 is SGHKS and CDR2 is YYEKEE (reference sequence). The length of the CDR3 is 15 residues. V lost 2 bases to trimming and J lost 0 bases, with 12 bases between them. Here the CDR3 reads CASSLIYWSSYEQYF. CDR3 in DNA: TGTGCCAGCAGCTTAATTTACTGGAGCTCCTACGAGCAGTACTTC.

This clonotype was seen a few times. This chain uses TRBV28 with TRBJ2-7, with D tentatively TRBD1 (6 bases). V gave up 6 bases and J gave up 3 bases, with 9 bases separating them. This CDR3 is built from 12 residues. Germline lookup yields CDR1 MDHEN and CDR2 SYDVKM. The CDR3 here is CASRLQGYEQYF. In nucleotides, the CDR3 is TGTGCCAGCAGATTACAGGGCTACGAGCAGTACTTC.

This chain uses TRBV7-8 with TRBJ1-1, with D possibly matching TRBD1 (5 bases). The V end lost 5 bases, the J end lost 3 bases, and 7 bases lay between the germline ends. Germline CDR1 is SGHVS and CDR2 is FQNEAQ. CDR3 length: 12 amino acids. The CDR3 here is CASSRGDTEAFF. DNA for the CDR3: TGTGCCAGCAGCCGGGGGGACACTGAAGCTTTCTTT.

About this clonotype itself: The missing conserved phenylalanine or tryptophan at the end of this CDR3 makes a read error likely. This chain joins TRBV4-3 and TRBJ2-5; 11 positions agree with TRBD1. CDR3 length: 16 amino acids. CDR1 is LGHNA, CDR2 YSLEER, per germline. CDR3 nucleotide sequence: TGCGCCAGCAACCAAGCAGGGACAGGGGGACGGGAGACCCAGTACCTC. Protein product: CASNQAGTGGRETQYL.

This clonotype came up a few times. The J gene is TRBJ2-1, the V gene TRBV5-6; TRBD1 is a possible D gene (5 bases). Germline V lookup: CDR1 SGHDT, CDR2 YYEEEE. The length of the CDR3 is 15 residues. With 0 bases removed from V and 8 bases from J, the gap between germline ends came to 15 bases. The CDR3 DNA sequence: TGTGCCAGCAGCTTGGGGCAGGGCTTAGGGGATGAGCAGTTCTTC. Translated, it gives CASSLGQGLGDEQFF.

Regarding this clonotype: This could be a read error, since a much larger clone is one nucleotide away. V and J are TRBV6-6 and TRBJ2-3, with a tentative D call TRBD2 (6 bases). This CDR3 region has 12 residues. CDR1 is MNHNY, CDR2 SVGAGI, per germline (reference sequence). The CDR3 reads CAVKEGIDTQYF. In nucleotides, the CDR3 is TGTGCGGTGAAGGAGGGCATAGATACGCAGTATTTT.

Comments on this clonotype: This is likely a read error, given that the CDR3 carries no conserved phenylalanine or tryptophan at its end. Because the CDR3's place on the DNA is in doubt, the DNA is left out and the CDR3 is given as listed by TCRdb. The V call is TRBV6-2 or TRBV6-3, the J call TRBJ2-2; TRBD2, the D gene given by the table, was not confirmed from the DNA. The CDR3 totals 17 residues, both ends included. Germline V lookup: CDR1 MNHEY, CDR2 SVGEGT. CDR3 protein: CASSSPGLAGFAGELFS.

A note on this clonotype: The final CDR3 position lacks the conserved phenylalanine or tryptophan, pointing to a likely read error. The chain employs TRBV5-1 and TRBJ2-2; the D gene is possibly TRBD2 (6 bases). Germline CDR1 is SGHRS and CDR2 is YFSETQ. The CDR3 consists of 18 residues. V was trimmed by 4 bases and J by 1 base, leaving 20 bases between them. The CDR3 sequence is CASSPRGTPGGNTGELFL. CDR3 sequence (DNA): TGCGCCAGCAGCCCCCGCGGGACTCCCGGTGGGAACACCGGGGAGCTGTTTCTT.

This clonotype was observed many times. V gene TRBV12-3 or TRBV12-4 combines with J gene TRBJ2-7, with D possibly being TRBD2 (6 bases). The CDR3 runs 12 residues. Trimming shortened V by 2 bases and J by 10 bases, and 12 bases separated the two germline ends. CDR3 sequence: CASSLSLAYQYF. The DNA for the CDR3 is TGTGCCAGCAGTTTATCCCTAGCGTACCAGTACTTC.

V gene TRBV11-2 combines with J gene TRBJ2-2; a weak D match, TRBD2 (5 bases). This CDR3 contains 15 residues. Per the germline V gene, CDR1 is SGHAT and CDR2 is FQNNGV. V lost 4 bases and J lost 5, with 14 bases in between. DNA of the CDR3: TGTGCCAGCAGCTACATAGGGAGAGGAACCGGGGAGCTGTTTTTT. Protein product: CASSYIGRGTGELFF.

Regarding this clonotype: Possible read error: a much larger clone is one base away. The V call is TRBV4-3, the J call TRBJ2-7; D is possibly TRBD2 (7 bases). Germline V gives CDR1 LGHNA, CDR2 YSLEER. The CDR3 loop spans 15 amino acids. CDR3 loop: CAGSQDRAGQYEQYF. The CDR3, as DNA: TGCGCCGGCAGCCAAGATCGAGCGGGACAATACGAGCAGTACTTC.